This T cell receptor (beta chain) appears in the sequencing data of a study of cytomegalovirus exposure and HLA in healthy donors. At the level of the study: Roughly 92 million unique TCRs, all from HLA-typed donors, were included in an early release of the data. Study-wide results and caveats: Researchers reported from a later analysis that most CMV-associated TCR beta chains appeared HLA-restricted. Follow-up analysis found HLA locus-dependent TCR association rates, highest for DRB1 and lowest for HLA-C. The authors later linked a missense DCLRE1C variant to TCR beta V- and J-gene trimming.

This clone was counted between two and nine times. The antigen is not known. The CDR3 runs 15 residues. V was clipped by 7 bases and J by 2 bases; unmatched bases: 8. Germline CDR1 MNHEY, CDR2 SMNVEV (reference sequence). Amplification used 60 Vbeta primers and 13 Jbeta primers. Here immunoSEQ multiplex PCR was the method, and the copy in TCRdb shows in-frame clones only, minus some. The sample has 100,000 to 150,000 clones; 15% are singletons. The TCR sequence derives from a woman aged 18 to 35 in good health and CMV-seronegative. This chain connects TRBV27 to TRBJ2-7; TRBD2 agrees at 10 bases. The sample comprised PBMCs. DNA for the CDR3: TGTGCCAGCACCGAAAGAGCGGGGGGGACCTACGAGCAGTACTTC. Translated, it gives CASTERAGGTYEQYF.